Shown below are 26 T cell receptor beta chains from a single sample sequenced in a study of early T cells in non-severe SARS-CoV-2 infection (dated by TCRdb to the early 2020s). The library came from 5' RACE. Sequencing took place on a NextSeq 500. The raw public data were reprocessed by TCRdb itself: fastp quality trimming at Q25, MiXCR clonotype calling, in-frame beta chains only. Each CDR3 protein gets just one entry, which takes the most common genes and DNA from the rows behind it. The sample contains 20,000 to 30,000 distinct CDR3 sequences, less than 5% of them found a single time. In total, the top ten clones hold 4.4% of the sample. Sequencing input: whole blood. The receptors originated from an adult who was a healthcare worker with PCR-confirmed SARS-CoV-2 infection or an uninfected control (not recorded which).

Many counts were recorded for this clonotype. The V and J genes are TRBV7-6 and TRBJ2-3; tentative D call: TRBD1 (6 bases). Germline CDR1 is SGHVS and CDR2 is FNYEAQ. V was clipped by 3 bases and J by 2 bases, with 15 bases between them. The length of the CDR3 is 16 residues. The CDR3 is CASSLGHLINTDTQYF. The CDR3 DNA reads TGTGCCAGCAGCTTGGGACACCTCATAAACACAGATACGCAGTATTTT. Drawing the rest from reference TRBV7-6 and TRBJ2-3, the complete variable domain is GAGVSQSPRYKVTKRGQDVALRCDPISGHVSLYWYRQALGQGPEFLTYFNYEAQQDKSGLPNDRFSAERPEGSISTLTIQRTEQRDSAMYRCASSLGHLINTDTQYFGPGTRLTVL.

This clonotype was seen repeatedly, ten times or more. The chain is built from TRBV29-1 and TRBJ1-5, with D perhaps matching TRBD1 (6 bases). The V gene lost 6 bases and the J gene lost 3 bases, with 15 bases spanning the gap. The CDR3 runs 14 residues. Germline assignment: CDR1 SQVTM and CDR2 ANQGSEA. DNA of the CDR3: TGCAGCGTACAGGGCCGAATTTCCAATCAGCCCCAGCATTTT. The encoded protein is CSVQGRISNQPQHF. Using reference TRBV29-1 and TRBJ1-5 for the parts outside the CDR3, the full variable domain is SAVISQKPSRDICQRGTSLTIQCQVDSQVTMMFWYRQQPGQSLTLIATANQGSEATYESGFVIDKFPISRPNLTFSTLTVSNMSPEDSSIYLCSVQGRISNQPQHFGDGTRLSIL.

There are many counts of this clonotype. The chain uses TRBV18 and TRBJ2-2; 7 bases match TRBD2. Trimming took 3 bases from V and 9 from J; bases not matched to a gene: 10. The CDR3 sequence is 15 residues long. The V gene's germline CDR1 is KGHSH and CDR2 LQKENI. The CDR3 DNA reads TGTGCCAGCTCACCTTCCCTAGCGGTAAATCGGGAGCTGTTTTTT. This gives the protein CASSPSLAVNRELFF.

To note about this clonotype: The CDR3 does not end in the conserved phenylalanine or tryptophan, so this is likely a read error. The chain recombines TRBV7-8 with TRBJ2-5; D remains ambiguous. In germline, CDR1 is SGHVS, CDR2 FQNEAQ. Trimming pared 6 bases from V and 3 bases from J, leaving 8 bases between. The CDR3 sequence is 12 residues long. For the CDR3, the DNA is TGTGCCAGCAGGCGATCAGAAGAGACCCAGTACTAC. This sequence encodes CASRRSEETQYY.

The V call is TRBV4-1, the J call TRBJ2-7; 9 bases are a match to TRBD2. CDR1 is MGHRA, CDR2 YSYEKL, per germline. This CDR3 region has 18 residues. V shed 3 bases, J shed 0 bases, and the junction held 12 bases outside the gene matches. CDR3 in DNA: TGCGCCAGCAGCCAGGTCTCGCTAGCGGGGCTGAGCTCCTACGAGCAGTACTTC. It encodes CASSQVSLAGLSSYEQYF.

This clonotype was picked up many times. The V call is TRBV3-1, the J call TRBJ2-4; D is ambiguous. The CDR3 totals 13 residues. Germline CDR1 and CDR2: LGHDT and YNNKEL (reference sequence). The V end lost 5 bases, the J end lost 7 bases, and 12 bases lay between the germline ends. Here the CDR3 DNA reads TGTGCCAGCAGCGGGCCGTTAGTCAACATTCAGTACTTC. Translated, it gives CASSGPLVNIQYF.

This clonotype was observed many times. The chain uses TRBV12-3 or TRBV12-4 and TRBJ2-3, with 12 bases fitting TRBD2. CDR3 length: 17 amino acids. J was trimmed by 0 bases and V by 8 bases; bases with no gene match: 9. The CDR3 is CASCGLAGRLSTDTQYF. The CDR3 nucleotides are TGTGCCAGCTGCGGACTAGCGGGGCGCCTTAGCACAGATACGCAGTATTTT.

This clonotype was seen ten or more times. The CDR3 DNA reads as TGTGCCAGCAGTTTATTGGGGGAAGCTGGGGCCAACGTCCTGACTTTC. It translates to CASSLLGEAGANVLTF. J is TRBJ2-6 and V is TRBV27; D possibly uses TRBD1 or TRBD2 (5 bases each). The CDR3 is 16 amino acids. V lost 1 base and J lost 2, with 9 bases in between. Germline lookup yields CDR1 MNHEY and CDR2 SMNVEV (reference sequence).

At least ten counts were recorded for this clonotype. The chain links TRBV7-3 to TRBJ1-5; D not certain. V was cut by 2 bases and J by 2 bases, with 16 bases left in between. The CDR3 spans 17 residues. Germline CDR1 SGHTA, CDR2 FQGTGA. DNA of the CDR3: TGTGCCAGCAGCTTAGAGCACCCCGTAGGAGGCAATCAGCCCCAGCATTTT. This gives the protein CASSLEHPVGGNQPQHF.

The V gene is TRBV18, the J gene TRBJ2-2; no clear D gene. The CDR3 is made up of 14 amino acids. V lost 1 base to trimming and J lost 1 base, with 4 bases between them. Germline V gene lookup returns CDR1 KGHSH and CDR2 LQKENI. The CDR3 is CASSPQKNTGELFF. The CDR3 bases are TGTGCCAGCTCACCACAAAAGAACACCGGGGAGCTGTTTTTT.

This clonotype was seen repeatedly, ten times or more. The chain employs TRBV10-1 and TRBJ2-1; the D call may be TRBD1 or TRBD2 (5 bases each). The CDR3 sequence is 14 residues long. The V gene lost 0 bases and the J gene lost 6 bases, with 9 bases spanning the gap. Germline CDR1 and CDR2: WNHNN and SYGVQD (reference sequence). The CDR3 reads CASSESGDPNEQFF. CDR3 DNA sequence: TGCGCCAGCAGTGAGTCGGGGGACCCCAATGAGCAGTTCTTC.

The rearrangement links TRBV28 to TRBJ2-2; D not resolved. CDR1 and CDR2 (germline): MDHEN, SYDVKM. The CDR3 contains 12 residues. Trimming cost V 0 bases and J 9 bases, with 5 bases left between them. This chain's CDR3 is CASSLWKRELFF. CDR3 DNA sequence: TGTGCCAGCAGTTTATGGAAGCGGGAGCTGTTTTTT.

Many counts were recorded for this clonotype. The chain uses TRBV7-9 and TRBJ2-1; the match to TRBD1 covers 7 bases. V lost 5 bases, J lost 3 bases, and 7 bases stayed unmatched. Germline-derived CDR1 and CDR2 are SEHNR and FQNEAQ (reference sequence). CDR3 size: 15 residues. CDR3 nucleotide sequence: TGTGCCAGCAGCAGGGACAGAATATACTACAATGAGCAGTTCTTC. This encodes CASSRDRIYYNEQFF.

There are many counts of this clonotype. This chain connects TRBV6-5 to TRBJ2-3; 7 bases align to TRBD2. The CDR3 is 14 residues long. With V trimmed by 6 bases and J by 2 bases, 5 bases remained unmatched. The V gene's germline CDR1 is MNHEY and CDR2 SVGAGI. The CDR3 region has the DNA TGTGCCAGCAGGGCGGGACTAACCACAGATACGCAGTATTTT. Translated, it gives CASRAGLTTDTQYF.

By proportion, this clonotype is medium-sized (0.01 to 0.1%). V usage is TRBV30 and J usage is TRBJ2-5; maybe TRBD1 (6 bases). The V gene's germline CDR1 is GTSNPN and CDR2 SVGIG (reference sequence). V lost 2 bases to trimming and J lost 6 bases, with 13 bases between them. The CDR3 is 13 amino acids. The CDR3 DNA is TGTGCCTGGAGTATGGCAGGGGCAAAGACCCAGTACTTC. It yields the protein CAWSMAGAKTQYF. The variable domain in full, completed from reference TRBV30 and TRBJ2-5, reads SQTIHQWPATLVQPVGSPLSLECTVEGTSNPNLYWYRQAAGRGLQLLFYSVGIGQISSEVPQNLSASRPQDRQFILSSKKLLLSDSGFYLCAWSMAGAKTQYFGPGTRLLVL.

This clonotype has at least ten counts. The chain combines TRBV9 with TRBJ2-7; TRBD2 aligns across 8 bases. The CDR3 runs 15 residues. The V gene end was trimmed by 4 bases and the J gene end by 2 bases; junction bases not matched to a gene: 8. Per germline, CDR1 SGDLS and CDR2 YYNGEE. DNA for the CDR3: TGTGCCAGCAGCCCAACGGACGGGAGGGCCTACGAGCAGTACTTC. Protein sequence: CASSPTDGRAYEQYF.

This clonotype occurred many times. V gene TRBV20-1 combines with J gene TRBJ2-3, with TRBD2 matching 7 bases. This CDR3 is built from 17 residues. V was pared by 2 bases and J by 0 bases, with 11 bases of the junction left unmatched. From germline, CDR1 is DFQATT and CDR2 SNEGSKA (reference sequence). CDR3 bases: TGCAGTGCTAGACAAGCTAGCGGCAGCCCCAGCACAGATACGCAGTATTTT. Encoded protein: CSARQASGSPSTDTQYF.

This clonotype has at least ten counts. This chain connects TRBV29-1 to TRBJ2-5; 7 bases fit TRBD1. Trimming removed 1 base from V and 9 bases from J; junction bases left unmatched: 8. The germline CDR1 and CDR2 sequences are SQVTM and ANQGSEA. This CDR3 region has 13 residues. The CDR3 DNA follows: TGCAGCGTTGAAGGAGCAGGGGGTATGGCCCAGTACTTC. Protein: CSVEGAGGMAQYF.

This clonotype showed up many times. The chain has TRBV20-1 and TRBJ2-1; D is undetermined. This CDR3 region has 16 residues. The V end lost 0 bases, the J end lost 10 bases, and 22 bases lay between the germline ends. Looked up from germline, CDR1 is DFQATT and CDR2 is SNEGSKA (reference sequence). CDR3 sequence: CSARDLLGSSLGEQFF. The DNA for the CDR3 is TGCAGTGCTAGAGATCTGCTCGGGTCCTCTTTAGGGGAGCAGTTCTTC.

This clonotype was counted ten times or more. The rearrangement links TRBV29-1 to TRBJ2-6, with unresolved D. This CDR3 comprises 15 residues. The germline gives CDR1 SQVTM, CDR2 ANQGSEA. V was pared by 4 bases and J by 0 bases, with 10 bases between. CDR3 in DNA: TGCAGCGTTGCTCCGTCGGTCTCTGGGGCCAACGTCCTGACTTTC. It specifies CSVAPSVSGANVLTF.

This clonotype was found many times. In nucleotides, the CDR3 is TGTGCCAGCCGCGTCGGAAGGGACTTGGCTTCGAATGAGCAGTTCTTC. This sequence encodes CASRVGRDLASNEQFF. J is TRBJ2-1 and V is TRBV18, with a tentative D call TRBD2 (6 bases). The CDR3 is 16 residues long. Germline values: CDR1 KGHSH, CDR2 LQKENI. V lost 8 bases, J lost 7 bases, and 24 bases lay in between.

In this sample, this clonotype turned up many times. V is TRBV20-1 and J is TRBJ2-7; D uncertain. V gave up 0 bases and J gave up 2 bases, with 11 bases separating them. The CDR3 totals 14 residues. Per germline, CDR1 DFQATT and CDR2 SNEGSKA (reference sequence). The CDR3 protein is CSARDRLNTYEQYF. CDR3 sequence (DNA): TGCAGTGCTAGAGATCGGCTGAACACCTACGAGCAGTACTTC.

This clonotype was detected a few times. The chain recombines TRBV20-1 with TRBJ2-1; 10 bases map to TRBD2. V lost 2 bases and J lost 12; bases outside the gene matches: 16. CDR3 length: 16 amino acids. CDR1 and CDR2 (germline): DFQATT, SNEGSKA (reference sequence). CDR3 DNA sequence: TGCAGTGCTAGACTAGCGGGAGCCCCAGGTATGAAAGTGCAGTTCTTC. This translates into CSARLAGAPGMKVQFF.

There are many counts of this clonotype. The chain recombines TRBV21-1 with TRBJ2-4; the table's D call, TRBD1, has no DNA check behind it. TRBV21-1 is shown as a pseudogene. The CDR3 sequence is 17 residues long. This CDR3 is CASSKACRGRLKNIQYF. The DNA of the CDR3 is TGTGCCAGCAGCAAAGCCTGTCGGGGGCGACTCAAAAACATTCAGTACTTC.

This clonotype was picked up a small number of times. The J gene is TRBJ2-6, the V gene TRBV28; 7 bases agree with TRBD1. Germline V gene data show CDR1 as MDHEN and CDR2 as SYDVKM. The CDR3 length is 16 residues. With V trimmed by 6 bases and J by 4 bases, 9 bases remained unmatched. This CDR3 is CASRPGQARGANVLTF. CDR3 coding DNA: TGTGCCAGCAGACCCGGACAGGCGAGGGGGGCCAACGTCCTGACTTTC.

This clonotype was detected ten times or more. The V call is TRBV3-1, the J call TRBJ2-5; unclear D gene. Trimming removed 6 bases at V and 2 bases at J, with 4 bases between. The CDR3 totals 11 residues. The germline CDR1 and CDR2 sequences are LGHDT and YNNKEL (reference sequence). CDR3: CASRIQETQYF. The CDR3 DNA reads TGTGCCAGCAGGATTCAAGAGACCCAGTACTTC.